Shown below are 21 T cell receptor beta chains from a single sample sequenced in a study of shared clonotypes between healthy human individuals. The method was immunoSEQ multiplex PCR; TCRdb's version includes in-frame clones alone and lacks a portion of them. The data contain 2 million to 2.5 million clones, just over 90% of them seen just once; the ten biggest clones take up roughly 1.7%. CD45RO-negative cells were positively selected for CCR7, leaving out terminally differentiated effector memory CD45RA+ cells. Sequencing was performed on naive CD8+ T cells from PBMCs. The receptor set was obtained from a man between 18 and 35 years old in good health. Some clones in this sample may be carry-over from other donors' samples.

CDR3 DNA: TGTGCCAGCAGTAGCTCTAGCGGGGAGATTTCCTACAATGAGCAGTTCTTC. Amino acids: CASSSSSGEISYNEQFF. The V call is TRBV27, the J call TRBJ2-1; 9 bases align to TRBD2. Germline V lookup: CDR1 MNHEY, CDR2 SMNVEV (reference sequence). V lost 5 bases to trimming and J lost 1 base; unmatched junction nucleotides: 9. CDR3 size: 17 residues.

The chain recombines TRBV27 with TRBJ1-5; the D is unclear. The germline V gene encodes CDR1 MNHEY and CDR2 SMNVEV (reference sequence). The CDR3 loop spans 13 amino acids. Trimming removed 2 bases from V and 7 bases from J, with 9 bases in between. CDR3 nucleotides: TGTGCCAGCAGTTTAAGCCCTGCCCAGCCCCAGCATTTT. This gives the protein CASSLSPAQPQHF.

CDR3: CASITGLADYNEQFF. In nucleotides, the CDR3 is TGTGCCAGCATTACGGGACTAGCGGACTACAATGAGCAGTTCTTC. The chain carries TRBV2 and TRBJ2-1; 11 bases line up with TRBD2. Germline V gives CDR1 SNHLY, CDR2 FYNNEI. The CDR3 runs 15 residues. V dropped 7 bases and J dropped 3; count of bases not matched to a gene: 5.

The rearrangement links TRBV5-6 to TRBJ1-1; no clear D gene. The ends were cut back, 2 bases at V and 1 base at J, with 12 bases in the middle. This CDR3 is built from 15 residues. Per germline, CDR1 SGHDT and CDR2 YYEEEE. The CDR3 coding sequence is TGTGCCAGCAGCTTCGGTGTGCCACAGAACACTGAAGCTTTCTTT. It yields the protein CASSFGVPQNTEAFF.

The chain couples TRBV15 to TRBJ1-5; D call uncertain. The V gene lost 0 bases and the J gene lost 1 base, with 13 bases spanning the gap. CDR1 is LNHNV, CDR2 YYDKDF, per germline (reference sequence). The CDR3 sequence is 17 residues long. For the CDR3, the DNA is TGTGCCACCAGCAGAGAACACAGAGTTGGCAGCAATCAGCCCCAGCATTTT. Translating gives CATSREHRVGSNQPQHF.

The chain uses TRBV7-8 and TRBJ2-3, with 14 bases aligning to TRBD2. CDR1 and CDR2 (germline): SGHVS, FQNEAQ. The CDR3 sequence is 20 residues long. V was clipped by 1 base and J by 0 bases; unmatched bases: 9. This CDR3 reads CASSLGLAGGLPPSTDTQYF. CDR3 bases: TGTGCCAGCAGCTTAGGACTAGCGGGAGGGCTCCCTCCTAGCACAGATACGCAGTATTTT.

Here the CDR3 DNA reads TGTGCCAGCAGCCTGGACAGGGGGCGCTACGAGCAGTACTTC. As protein: CASSLDRGRYEQYF. This chain links TRBV28 with TRBJ2-7; 11 nucleotides align to TRBD1. Losses at the gene ends were 6 bases for V and 3 bases for J; bases not matched to a gene: 4. The germline V gene encodes CDR1 MDHEN and CDR2 SYDVKM. This CDR3 has 14 amino acids.

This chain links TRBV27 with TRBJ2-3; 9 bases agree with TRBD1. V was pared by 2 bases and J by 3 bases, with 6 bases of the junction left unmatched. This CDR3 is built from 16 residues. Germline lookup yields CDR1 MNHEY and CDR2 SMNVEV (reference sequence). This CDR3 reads CASSLAPGTGTDTQYF. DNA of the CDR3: TGTGCCAGCAGTTTAGCCCCCGGGACAGGGACAGATACGCAGTATTTT.

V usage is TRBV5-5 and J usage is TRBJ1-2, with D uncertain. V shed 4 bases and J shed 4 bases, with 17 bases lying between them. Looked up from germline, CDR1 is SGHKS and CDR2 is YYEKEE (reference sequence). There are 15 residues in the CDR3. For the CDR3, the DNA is TGTGCCAGCAGCATATCAGCTAGCCTTGGCTATGGCTACACCTTC. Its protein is CASSISASLGYGYTF.

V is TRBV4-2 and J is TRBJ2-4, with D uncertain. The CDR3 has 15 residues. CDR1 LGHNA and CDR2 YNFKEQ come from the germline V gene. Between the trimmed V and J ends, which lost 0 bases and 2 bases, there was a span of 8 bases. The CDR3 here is CASSQDLGPKNIQYF. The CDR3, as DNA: TGTGCCAGCAGCCAAGATTTAGGCCCCAAAAACATTCAGTACTTC.

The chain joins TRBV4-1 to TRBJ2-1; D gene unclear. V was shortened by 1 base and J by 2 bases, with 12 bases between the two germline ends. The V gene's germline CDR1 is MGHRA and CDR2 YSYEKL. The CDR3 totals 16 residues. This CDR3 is CASSQASRGPYNEQFF. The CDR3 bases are TGCGCCAGCAGCCAAGCGTCCCGCGGACCCTACAATGAGCAGTTCTTC.

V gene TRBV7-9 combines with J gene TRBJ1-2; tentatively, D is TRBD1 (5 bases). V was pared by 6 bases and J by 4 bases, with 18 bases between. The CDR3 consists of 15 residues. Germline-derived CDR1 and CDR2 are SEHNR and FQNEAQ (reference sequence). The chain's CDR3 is CASREPGSTIYGYTF. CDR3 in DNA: TGTGCCAGCAGGGAACCAGGGAGTACTATCTATGGCTACACCTTC.

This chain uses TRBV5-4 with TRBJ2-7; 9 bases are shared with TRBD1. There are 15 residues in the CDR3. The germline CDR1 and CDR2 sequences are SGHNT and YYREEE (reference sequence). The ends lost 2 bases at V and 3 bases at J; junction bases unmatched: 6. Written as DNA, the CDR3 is TGTGCCAGCAGCTTTCCGGGACAGGGTTACTACGAGCAGTACTTC. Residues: CASSFPGQGYYEQYF.

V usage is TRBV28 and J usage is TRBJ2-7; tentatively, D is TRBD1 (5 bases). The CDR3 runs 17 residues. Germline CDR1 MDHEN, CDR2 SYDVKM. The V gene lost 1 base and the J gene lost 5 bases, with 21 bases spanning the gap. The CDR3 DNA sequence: TGTGCCAGCAGTTTATTTGTAGGGGCCGCCATTGCTGACGAGCAGTACTTC. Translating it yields CASSLFVGAAIADEQYF.

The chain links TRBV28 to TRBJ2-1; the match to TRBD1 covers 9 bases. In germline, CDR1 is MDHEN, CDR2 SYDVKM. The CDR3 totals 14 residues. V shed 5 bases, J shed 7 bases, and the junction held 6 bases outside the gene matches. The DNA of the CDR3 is TGTGCCAGCAGTGCAGGGACAGGGTGGAATGAGCAGTTCTTC. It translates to CASSAGTGWNEQFF. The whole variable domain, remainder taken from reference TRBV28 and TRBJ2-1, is DVKVTQSSRYLVKRTGEKVFLECVQDMDHENMFWYRQDPGLGLRLIYFSYDVKMKEKGDIPEGYSVSREKKERFSLILESASTNQTSMYLCASSAGTGWNEQFFGPGTRLTVL.

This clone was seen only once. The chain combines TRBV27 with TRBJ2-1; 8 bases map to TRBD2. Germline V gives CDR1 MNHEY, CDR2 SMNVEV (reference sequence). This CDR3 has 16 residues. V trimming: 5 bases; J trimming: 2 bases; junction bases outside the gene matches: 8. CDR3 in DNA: TGTGCCAGCAGTCCAACAGGCGGGAGGACCTACAATGAGCAGTTCTTC. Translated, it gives CASSPTGGRTYNEQFF.

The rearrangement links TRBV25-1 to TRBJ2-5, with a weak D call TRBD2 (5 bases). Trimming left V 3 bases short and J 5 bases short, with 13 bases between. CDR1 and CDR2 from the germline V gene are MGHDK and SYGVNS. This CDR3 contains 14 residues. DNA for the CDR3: TGTGCCAGCAGTGATTTGCGGGTTTGGGAGACCCAGTACTTC. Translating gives CASSDLRVWETQYF.

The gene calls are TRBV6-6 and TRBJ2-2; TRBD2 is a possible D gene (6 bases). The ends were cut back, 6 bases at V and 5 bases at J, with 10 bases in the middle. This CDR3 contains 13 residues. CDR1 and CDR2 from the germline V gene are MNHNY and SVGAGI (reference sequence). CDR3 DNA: TGTGCCAGCAGGCGACTAGGTACCGGGGAGCTGTTTTTT. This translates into CASRRLGTGELFF.

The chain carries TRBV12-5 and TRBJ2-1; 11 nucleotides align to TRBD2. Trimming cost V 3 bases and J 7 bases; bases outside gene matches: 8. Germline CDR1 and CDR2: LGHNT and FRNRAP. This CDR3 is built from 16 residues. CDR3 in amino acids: CASGLEPGLAVNEQFF. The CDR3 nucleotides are TGTGCTAGTGGTTTAGAACCGGGACTAGCGGTAAATGAGCAGTTCTTC.

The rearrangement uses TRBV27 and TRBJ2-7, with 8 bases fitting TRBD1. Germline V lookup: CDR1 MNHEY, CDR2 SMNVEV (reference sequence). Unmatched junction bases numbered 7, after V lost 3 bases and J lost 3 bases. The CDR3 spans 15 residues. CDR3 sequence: CASSFLGQGNYEQYF. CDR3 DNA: TGTGCCAGCAGTTTCCTAGGACAGGGAAACTACGAGCAGTACTTC.

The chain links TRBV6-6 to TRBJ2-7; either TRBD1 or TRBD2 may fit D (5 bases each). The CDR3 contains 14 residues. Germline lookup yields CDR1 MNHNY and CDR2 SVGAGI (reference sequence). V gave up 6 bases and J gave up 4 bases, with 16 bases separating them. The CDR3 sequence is CASSEGRAGYEQYF. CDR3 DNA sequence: TGTGCCAGCAGCGAGGGCAGGGCCGGGTACGAGCAGTACTTC.